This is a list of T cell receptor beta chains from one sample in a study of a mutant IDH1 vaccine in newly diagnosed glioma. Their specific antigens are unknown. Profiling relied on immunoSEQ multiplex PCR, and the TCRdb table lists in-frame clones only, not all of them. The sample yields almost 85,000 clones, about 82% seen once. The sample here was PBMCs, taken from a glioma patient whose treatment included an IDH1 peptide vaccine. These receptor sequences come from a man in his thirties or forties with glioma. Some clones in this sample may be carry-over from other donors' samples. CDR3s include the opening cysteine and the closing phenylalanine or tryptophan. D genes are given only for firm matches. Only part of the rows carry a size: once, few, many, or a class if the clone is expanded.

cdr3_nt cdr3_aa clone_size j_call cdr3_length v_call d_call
TGTGCCAGCAGCTTAGCGGGACAGTCCTACGAGCAGTACTTC CASSLAGQSYEQYF . TRBJ2-7 14 TRBV7-2 TRBD1
TGTGCCACCAGCCCGCAGACAGGCACGAACACTGAAGCTTTCTTT CATSPQTGTNTEAFF . TRBJ1-1 15 TRBV15 .
TGCGCCAGCAGCTTGGGACAGGGTTTCTATGGCTACACCTTC CASSLGQGFYGYTF once TRBJ1-2 14 TRBV5-1 TRBD1
TGTGCCAGCAGCTTCCAGGGGGCCTCAGATACGCAGTATTTT CASSFQGASDTQYF . TRBJ2-3 14 TRBV11-2 TRBD1
TGTGCCAGCAGCGTAGCTACTACCGGGGAGCTGTTTTTT CASSVATTGELFF . TRBJ2-2 13 TRBV9 .
TGTGCCAGCAGTGAAGTCATCGGCCTAAGCTCCTACGAGCAGTACTTC CASSEVIGLSSYEQYF . TRBJ2-7 16 TRBV6-1 .
TGTGCCAGTAGTAAGCTTCCTTTCTCTGGAAACACCATATATTTT CASSKLPFSGNTIYF . TRBJ1-3 15 TRBV19 .
TGTGCCAGCAGTTTATGGGGGGTGAACACTGAAGCTTTCTTT CASSLWGVNTEAFF few TRBJ1-1 14 TRBV27 .
TGTGCCATCAGGAAGATCGACTCGGGCGACTCTGGGGCCAACGTCCTGACTTTC CAIRKIDSGDSGANVLTF . TRBJ2-6 18 TRBV10-3 .
TGTGCCAGCAGAGCGGACAGGGGGAACCAAGAGACCCAGTACTTC CASRADRGNQETQYF . TRBJ2-5 15 TRBV6-5 TRBD1
TGTGCCAGCAGTGGAGGACAGGATCGGGCTACGCAGTATTTT CASSGGQDRATQYF . TRBJ2-3 14 TRBV28 TRBD1
TGCGCCAGCAGCCAATTCTGGACAGGGACGTATGGCTACACCTTC CASSQFWTGTYGYTF . TRBJ1-2 15 TRBV4-3 TRBD1
TGTGCCAGCAGTTCCCAGGGGCAAGCTTTCTTT CASSSQGQAFF . TRBJ1-1 11 TRBV6-6 .
TGTGCCAGCAGCGTGGGGACAGGATCCTTCGGGACTGAAGCTTTCTTT CASSVGTGSFGTEAFF once TRBJ1-1 16 TRBV5-4 TRBD1
TGTGCCAGCAGCCAGGAACCCTTGGGTGGCTACACCTTC CASSQEPLGGYTF . TRBJ1-2 13 TRBV4-2 .
TGTGCCAGCAGCCGACTAGCGGGGGGGCCCGGGGAGCTGTTTTTT CASSRLAGGPGELFF . TRBJ2-2 15 TRBV27 TRBD2
TGCGCCAGCAGCAAATCTCCGGGACAGGTCAATGAAAAACTGTTTTTT CASSKSPGQVNEKLFF . TRBJ1-4 16 TRBV4-3 TRBD1
TGCGCCAGCAGCTGGAATAAGGGGGGCTACGAGCAGTACTTC CASSWNKGGYEQYF . TRBJ2-7 14 TRBV5-1 .
TGCGCCAGCAGCCAAGTTATGGCCGAGTGGGCAGAAGACACAGATACGCAGTATTTT CASSQVMAEWAEDTDTQYF . TRBJ2-3 19 TRBV4-3 .
TGTGCCAGCAGTTTGTTGACACCCCTCCACTTT CASSLLTPLHF . TRBJ1-6 11 TRBV2 .
TGTGCCAGCAGCTCCGGGACAGCCGAAGTTCCAGCTTTCTTT CASSSGTAEVPAFF . TRBJ1-1 14 TRBV2 TRBD1
TGCAGCGATTCGAATACTAGGTATTTT CSDSNTRYF . TRBJ2-3 9 TRBV29-1 .
TGTGCCATCAGTGTTGCGGGGGGTAATGAAAAACTGTTTTTT CAISVAGGNEKLFF . TRBJ1-4 14 TRBV10-3 .
TGTGCCAGTAGTATACCCCGGGGACAGGGCCGCGGCGAGCAGTACTTC CASSIPRGQGRGEQYF . TRBJ2-7 16 TRBV19 TRBD1
TGTGCCAGTAGTCCGGAGTACCAAGAGACCCAGTACTTC CASSPEYQETQYF . TRBJ2-5 13 TRBV19 .
TGCGCCAGCAGCCTTCGGACGGATCGGGATGAAGCTTTCTTT CASSLRTDRDEAFF . TRBJ1-1 14 TRBV4-3 .
TGTGCCAGCAGTGAAGCGGTACAGGGCGAGACCCAGTACTTC CASSEAVQGETQYF . TRBJ2-5 14 TRBV2 .
TGTGCCAGCACAGGGTTAAACTCCTACAATGAGCAGTTCTTC CASTGLNSYNEQFF . TRBJ2-1 14 TRBV28 .
TGTGCCAGCAGTGGACAGGCGATGAACACTGAAGCTTTCTTT CASSGQAMNTEAFF once TRBJ1-1 14 TRBV2 .
TGCGCCAGCAGCCGTGAGCCAGGGACTGCCTCCTACGAGCAGTACTTC CASSREPGTASYEQYF . TRBJ2-7 16 TRBV5-1 .
TGTGCCAGCAGAGAAGACAGCAGTAGGCCGAGGCCGCAGTATTTT CASREDSSRPRPQYF . TRBJ2-3 15 TRBV6-6 .
TGTGCCAGCAGTTTCGTTAGTAACACTGAAGCTTTCTTT CASSFVSNTEAFF . TRBJ1-1 13 TRBV2 .
TGCGCCAGCAGCTTGGGGACACTTAACACCGGGGAGCTGTTTTTT CASSLGTLNTGELFF . TRBJ2-2 15 TRBV5-1 .
TGTGCCAGCATTACGGGCAGGGGAAAACAAGAGACCCAGTACTTC CASITGRGKQETQYF . TRBJ2-5 15 TRBV7-9 .
TGTGCCAGCTCACCGGACAGGACGGTGCACCAGCATTTT CASSPDRTVHQHF . TRBJ1-5 13 TRBV18 TRBD1
TGCAGCGCCCTAATCGACAGAACTGAAGCTTTCTTT CSALIDRTEAFF . TRBJ1-1 12 TRBV29-1 .
TGTGCCAGCAGCGTAGGTCCAGTGAACACTGAAGCTTTCTTT CASSVGPVNTEAFF . TRBJ1-1 14 TRBV9 .
TGTGCCAGCAGCTTAGAGGGGAACCGTCTAGGAGGCTACACCTTC CASSLEGNRLGGYTF . TRBJ1-2 15 TRBV11-2 .
TGTGCCAGTAGGGGGGATCCAACTAATGAAAAACTGTTTTTT CASRGDPTNEKLFF few TRBJ1-4 14 TRBV19 .
TGCACCAGCAGCCAAGCCCGGGACAGCGAGACCTACGAGCAGTACTTC CTSSQARDSETYEQYF . TRBJ2-7 16 TRBV1 .
TGTGCCAGCAGCGTCCGGGACACCTCCGGCGAGCAGTACTTC CASSVRDTSGEQYF . TRBJ2-7 14 TRBV7-2 .
TGTGCCAGCAGCCCAGAAGCTAGCGGGAGACCCTACAATGAGCAGTTCTTC CASSPEASGRPYNEQFF . TRBJ2-1 17 TRBV11-3 TRBD2
TGTGCCAGCAGCTTAGGACCCGGTCGGAGGAATGAGCAGTTCTTC CASSLGPGRRNEQFF . TRBJ2-1 15 TRBV13 .
TGTGCCAGTACCGGGACAGCGAACACCGGGGAGCTGTTTTTT CASTGTANTGELFF . TRBJ2-2 14 TRBV9 TRBD1
TGTGCCAGCAGTGCGCGGACAGGGGAGAACACTGAAGCTTTCTTT CASSARTGENTEAFF once TRBJ1-1 15 TRBV27 TRBD1
TGTGCCAGCAGCGTTTTGCAGGGGGGGACTACTATCTTT CASSVLQGGTTIF . TRBJ1-6 13 TRBV7-9 TRBD1
TGTGCCAGTAGTATCATGGTTTATAGCAATCAGCCCCAGCATTTT CASSIMVYSNQPQHF . TRBJ1-5 15 TRBV19 .
TGTGCCAGCAGCGTAGGGGGTTCAGGGAATGAGCAGTTCTTC CASSVGGSGNEQFF . TRBJ2-1 14 TRBV9 .
TGTGCCAGTAGAACGACAGGGGGAAACACCATATATTTT CASRTTGGNTIYF . TRBJ1-3 13 TRBV19 TRBD1
TGTGCCAGCAGCTCGAGGATTGGGACAGGGACAGCGAACACTGAAGCTTTCTTT CASSSRIGTGTANTEAFF . TRBJ1-1 18 TRBV9 TRBD1